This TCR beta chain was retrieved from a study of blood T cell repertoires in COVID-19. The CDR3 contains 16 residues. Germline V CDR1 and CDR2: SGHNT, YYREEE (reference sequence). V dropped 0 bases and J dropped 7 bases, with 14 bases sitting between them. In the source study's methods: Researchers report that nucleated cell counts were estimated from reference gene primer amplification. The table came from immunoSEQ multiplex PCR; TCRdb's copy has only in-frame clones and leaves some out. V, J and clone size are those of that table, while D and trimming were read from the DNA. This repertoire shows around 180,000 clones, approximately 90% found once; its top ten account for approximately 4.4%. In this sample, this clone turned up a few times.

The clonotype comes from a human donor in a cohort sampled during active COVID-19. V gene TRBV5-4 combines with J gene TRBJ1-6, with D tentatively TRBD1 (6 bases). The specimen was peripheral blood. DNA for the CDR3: TGTGCCAGCAGCTTGGAGGCAGGGGTAGGAAATTCACCCCTCCACTTT. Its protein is CASSLEAGVGNSPLHF.